Below are 3 T cell receptor beta chains sequenced from a single sample in a study of T cells in localized non-small cell lung cancer (dated by TCRdb to between 2020 and 2021). Libraries were built with the immunoSEQ multiplex PCR assay. TCRdb re-hosts the immuneACCESS table, in-frame sequences only. Its copies lack some clones; in the studies checked, an unresolved V gene accounts for under half of them, and the cause for the rest is not known. The sample table records approximately 21,000 clones; 85% to 90% of these occur just once. More than 10% of the sample is held by the ten biggest clonotypes. The input for sequencing was peripheral blood, taken before any cancer treatment. Every receptor here comes from a male donor aged 60 or over with stage I lung adenocarcinoma.

This chain connects TRBV27 to TRBJ2-4; D is unclear. CDR3 length: 13 residues. V was clipped by 5 bases and J by 0 bases, with 5 bases between them. Germline CDR1 is MNHEY and CDR2 is SMNVEV (reference sequence). The CDR3 protein is CASSELAKNIQYF. The CDR3 DNA reads as TGTGCCAGCAGTGAACTAGCCAAAAACATTCAGTACTTC.

The chain links TRBV4-3 to TRBJ1-1; possibly TRBD1 for D (6 bases). Trimming shortened V by 0 bases and J by 4 bases, and 15 bases separated the two germline ends. CDR3 size: 16 residues. Germline assignment: CDR1 LGHNA and CDR2 YSLEER. CDR3 loop: CASSQDLGTGFTEAFF. CDR3 nucleotide sequence: TGCGCCAGCAGCCAAGATCTAGGCACAGGGTTCACTGAAGCTTTCTTT.

The chain couples TRBV4-2 to TRBJ1-1, with 10 bases aligning to TRBD1. V lost 4 bases and J lost 5; bases outside the gene matches: 13. This CDR3 comprises 17 residues. Germline CDR1 and CDR2: LGHNA and YNFKEQ. CDR3 region: CASSPNLPGQGETEAFF. The CDR3 DNA sequence: TGTGCCAGCAGCCCGAACCTTCCAGGACAGGGGGAAACTGAAGCTTTCTTT.